A selection of T cell receptor beta chains follows, all from one sample in a study of T cell clonotyping in hematopoietic cell transplantation. The table came from immunoSEQ multiplex PCR; TCRdb's copy has only in-frame clones and leaves some out. The profile shows tens of thousands of clones, 85% to 95% of them singletons. Sequencing was performed on peripheral blood mononuclear cells. These receptors originate from a woman between 45 and 65 years old in good health. Some clones in this sample may be carry-over from other donors' samples. CDR3s include the opening cysteine and the closing phenylalanine or tryptophan. The order of the fields is D gene, clone size, J gene, CDR3 length, V gene, CDR3 DNA, CDR3 protein. A D gene is named only where the DNA matches it firmly. Clone size is not always given. Where it is, it says once, few, many or a class for expanded clones.

NA | NA | TRBJ1-2 | 13 | TRBV10-3 | TGTGCCATCAGCGAATCTGGCAGCTATGGCTACACCTTC | CAISESGSYGYTF
TRBD1 | NA | TRBJ1-3 | 16 | TRBV14 | TGTGCCAGCAGCCAATGGACAGGGGACCCAGGAAACACCATATATTTT | CASSQWTGDPGNTIYF
NA | NA | TRBJ1-4 | 15 | TRBV7-9 | TGTGCCAGCAGCCAACATTTAGCAACTAATGAAAAACTGTTTTTT | CASSQHLATNEKLFF
NA | once | TRBJ2-6 | 16 | TRBV5-1 | TGCGCCAGCAGCTTCTCGGACGGATCTGGGGCCAACGTCCTGACTTTC | CASSFSDGSGANVLTF
NA | NA | TRBJ2-3 | 11 | TRBV20-1 | TGCAGTGCTAGGGCCCCACCGGCGCAGTATTTT | CSARAPPAQYF
TRBD2 | NA | TRBJ2-5 | 16 | TRBV4-3 | TGCGCCAGCAGCCAAGAATTTGCGGGGGGAGAAGAGACCCAGTACTTC | CASSQEFAGGEETQYF
TRBD1 | NA | TRBJ2-2 | 12 | TRBV10-3 | TGTGCCATCAGGGGACAGGGGGGGGAGCTGTTTTTT | CAIRGQGGELFF
NA | NA | TRBJ2-7 | 10 | TRBV5-6 | TGTGCCAGCAGCTGGGCCGAGCAGTACTTC | CASSWAEQYF
NA | NA | TRBJ1-2 | 15 | TRBV15 | TGTGCCACCAGCAGAGATTTGCCGACACTGTATGGCTACACCTTC | CATSRDLPTLYGYTF
NA | NA | TRBJ1-6 | 16 | TRBV6-1 | TGTGCCAGCAGGGAATATGGGAGCTCCTATAATTCACCCCTCCACTTT | CASREYGSSYNSPLHF
NA | NA | TRBJ2-2 | 12 | TRBV7-9 | TGTGCCACCGACCCGGGCACCGGGGAGCTGTTTTTT | CATDPGTGELFF
NA | NA | TRBJ2-1 | 16 | TRBV19 | TGTGCCAGTAGTACCCTCACGGGGGTTTCCTACAATGAGCAGTTCTTC | CASSTLTGVSYNEQFF
NA | NA | TRBJ1-3 | 15 | TRBV10-3 | TGTGCCGCCCGGGCCTCCTCTCTCTCTGGAAACACCATATATTTT | CAARASSLSGNTIYF
NA | NA | TRBJ1-1 | 13 | TRBV5-1 | TGCGCCAGCAGCCATGGAGGAGGAAATGAAGCTTTCTTT | CASSHGGGNEAFF
NA | NA | TRBJ2-3 | 14 | TRBV4-3 | TGCGCCAGCAGCCAAGATGGTAAGGGGGATACGCAGTATTTT | CASSQDGKGDTQYF
TRBD2 | NA | TRBJ2-3 | 15 | TRBV29-1 | TGCAGCGTTGAGCGGGCTAGCGGACCCACAGATACGCAGTATTTT | CSVERASGPTDTQYF
NA | NA | TRBJ1-4 | 16 | TRBV6-6 | TGTGCCAGCAGTTACACCGGGTTGGGAACTAATGAAAAACTGTTTTTT | CASSYTGLGTNEKLFF
NA | NA | TRBJ1-1 | 15 | TRBV7-3 | TGTGCCAGCAGCCCCAACCCAGGGGCTTACACTGAAGCTTTCTTT | CASSPNPGAYTEAFF
NA | NA | TRBJ1-1 | 13 | TRBV11-2 | TGTGCCAGCAGCCCGTGGGGGAACACTGAAGCTTTCTTT | CASSPWGNTEAFF
TRBD1 | NA | TRBJ2-3 | 15 | TRBV30 | TGTGCCTGGGACAGGGGGCAAAGACCCACAGATACGCAGTATTTT | CAWDRGQRPTDTQYF
NA | NA | TRBJ1-2 | 15 | TRBV7-2 | TGTGCCAGCGCCGAAGCGGCAGCAGCTAACTATGGCTACACCTTC | CASAEAAAANYGYTF
TRBD1 | NA | TRBJ1-6 | 15 | TRBV7-2 | TGTGCCAGCAGCGCGGGACAGGTGAACAATTCACCCCTCCACTTT | CASSAGQVNNSPLHF
TRBD1 | NA | TRBJ1-2 | 14 | TRBV29-1 | TGCAGCGTTCCGGGACAGGGGGGTGGCTATGGCTACACCTTC | CSVPGQGGGYGYTF
TRBD1 | NA | TRBJ2-7 | 12 | TRBV7-2 | TGTGCCAGCAGCGACAGGGTAAGCGAGCAGTACTTC | CASSDRVSEQYF
NA | NA | TRBJ2-5 | 12 | TRBV30 | TGTGCCTGGAGGTCTGGGCGGGAGACCCAGTACTTC | CAWRSGRETQYF
NA | NA | TRBJ1-1 | 14 | TRBV27 | TGTGCCAGCAGCCAAACTTCAATGGAGGGGAAAGCTTTCTTT | CASSQTSMEGKAFF
TRBD1 | NA | TRBJ1-5 | 16 | TRBV6-5 | TGTGCCAGCAGTTCAGGGGGACAGGGAGACCCTCAGCCCCAGCATTTT | CASSSGGQGDPQPQHF
NA | few | TRBJ2-7 | 15 | TRBV2 | TGTGCCAGCAGTGGCCCGAGGACCCCACCGGACGAGCAGTACTTC | CASSGPRTPPDEQYF
NA | NA | TRBJ1-1 | 13 | TRBV6-1 | TGTGCCAGCAGTGTGACGGTGAACACTGAAGCTTTCTTT | CASSVTVNTEAFF
NA | NA | TRBJ2-3 | 14 | TRBV29-1 | TGCAGCGTTGCACCGGCAGGGGGCACAGATACGCAGTATTTT | CSVAPAGGTDTQYF
TRBD1 | NA | TRBJ1-1 | 11 | TRBV5-6 | TGTGCCAGCAGCTTTCTCACCGACAGGGTCTTT | CASSFLTDRVF
NA | NA | TRBJ2-1 | 13 | TRBV19 | TGTGCCAGTAGTATAATCGCAGGGAATGAGCAGTTCTTC | CASSIIAGNEQFF
TRBD1 | NA | TRBJ1-2 | 15 | TRBV6-5 | TGTGCCAGCAGTTACTCGTTGGACAGGGTCTATGGCTACACCTTC | CASSYSLDRVYGYTF
TRBD2 | NA | TRBJ2-5 | 13 | TRBV7-3 | TGTGCCAGCAGCCCCGCGGGGGAGGAGACCCAGTACTTC | CASSPAGEETQYF
NA | NA | TRBJ2-3 | 13 | TRBV11-2 | TGTGCCAGCAGCTCCCTTCCCACAGATACGCAGTATTTT | CASSSLPTDTQYF
TRBD1 | NA | TRBJ2-2 | 16 | TRBV30 | TGTGCCTGGAGTGTACGCCCAGGGGGCGTCGGCGGGGAGCTGTTTTTT | CAWSVRPGGVGGELFF
NA | NA | TRBJ2-3 | 13 | TRBV19 | TGTGCCAGTAGTACAGCGAGTCCGGATACGCAGTATTTT | CASSTASPDTQYF
TRBD2 | NA | TRBJ2-1 | 14 | TRBV2 | TGTGCCAGCAGTGAAGGTAGCGGGGGCGATGAGCAGTTCTTC | CASSEGSGGDEQFF
TRBD1 | NA | TRBJ1-1 | 15 | TRBV30 | TGTGCCTGGAGTGTACCGGGACAGGGTGACACTGAAGCTTTCTTT | CAWSVPGQGDTEAFF
NA | NA | TRBJ2-2 | 14 | TRBV10-1 | TGCGCCAGCAGTGAAGGGGATGGTCCCGGGGAGCTGTTTTTT | CASSEGDGPGELFF
NA | NA | TRBJ2-2 | 13 | TRBV6-1 | TGTGCCAGCAGTGATTCTGGGGGCGGGGAGCTGTTTTTT | CASSDSGGGELFF
NA | NA | TRBJ2-7 | 14 | TRBV11-3 | TGTGCCAGCACCCCCGAGGGAGGCTGGGGCGAGCAGTACTTC | CASTPEGGWGEQYF
NA | NA | TRBJ2-7 | 13 | TRBV30 | TGTGCCTGGAGTAGACAGGCCTCCTACGAGCAGTACTTC | CAWSRQASYEQYF
TRBD2 | NA | TRBJ2-5 | 16 | TRBV5-4 | TGTGCCAGCAGTTCGATGACTAGCGGGGGGCGAGAGACCCAGTACTTC | CASSSMTSGGRETQYF
NA | NA | TRBJ1-6 | 16 | TRBV6-6 | TGTGCCAGCAGGAGAGATCCTACTGACTATAATTCACCCCTCCACTTT | CASRRDPTDYNSPLHF
NA | NA | TRBJ2-2 | 19 | TRBV27 | TGTGCCAGCAGTTCCTTGGAGGGCTGGTCCTACGAGGACACCGGGGAGCTGTTTTTT | CASSSLEGWSYEDTGELFF
NA | NA | TRBJ1-2 | 16 | TRBV15 | TGTGCCACCAGCAGAGAGAGGGTGACGTCCCTCTATGGCTACACCTTC | CATSRERVTSLYGYTF
TRBD2 | NA | TRBJ2-2 | 14 | TRBV12-5 | TGTGCTAGTGGCTCAGCGGGGGGGCCCGTGGAGCTGTTTTTT | CASGSAGGPVELFF
NA | NA | TRBJ1-5 | 15 | TRBV6-1 | TGTGCCAGCAGTGGGGAGGGGGGGGTTTGGCAGCCCCAGCATTTT | CASSGEGGVWQPQHF
NA | NA | TRBJ1-4 | 15 | TRBV27 | TGTGCCAGCAGAGTGTGGGCAGGTCTTAATGAAAAACTGTTTTTT | CASRVWAGLNEKLFF
NA | NA | TRBJ2-5 | 11 | TRBV7-6 | TGTGCCAGCAGCTTAAAAGAGACCCAGTACTTC | CASSLKETQYF